The 9 T cell receptor beta chains below all came from one sample that was sequenced in a study of response to subunit inactivated influenza vaccine. TCRdb reprocessed the RT-PCR reads via MiXCR and lists one record per CDR3 protein. Among about 620,000 distinct CDR3 sequences listed, approximately 10% were seen once. These data were likewise used in another study, on T cells expressing NK-cell markers. As that study records: UMIs accompanied the 5'RACE template switching by which TCR beta cDNA was made.

This specimen consisted of PBMCs from blood, obtained on the day of vaccination. Receptors originate from a man aged 50 to 60 who received an inactivated influenza vaccine.

V gene TRBV14 combines with J gene TRBJ2-2; TRBD2 might be the D (6 bases). In germline, CDR1 is SGHDN, CDR2 FVKESK. V was pared by 5 bases and J by 6 bases, with 10 bases between. This CDR3 region has 13 residues. The CDR3 spells CASSKTRAGELFF. CDR3 DNA: TGTGCCAGCAGCAAGACTAGAGCCGGGGAGCTGTTTTTT.

This clonotype was seen more than once but under ten times. The chain carries TRBV30 and TRBJ2-2; no clear D gene. The CDR3 is 13 residues long. Germline V gene lookup returns CDR1 GTSNPN and CDR2 SVGIG (reference sequence). Trimming shortened V by 2 bases and J by 8 bases, and 12 bases separated the two germline ends. CDR3 sequence (DNA): TGTGCCTGGAGTCCCAAGGGATGGGGGGAGCTGTTTTTT. It codes for CAWSPKGWGELFF.

This clonotype was seen a single time. A much larger clone differs from this one at a single base, so this may be a read error. The chain has TRBV25-1 and TRBJ2-3; tentatively, D is TRBD2 (6 bases). The germline V and J ends were trimmed by 4 bases and 9 bases, with 20 bases remaining between them. The CDR3 totals 15 residues. Per the germline V gene, CDR1 is MGHDK and CDR2 is SYGVNS. DNA of the CDR3: TGTGCCAGCAGTGGGGACTTACGCCCGCAGTGGACGCAGTATTTT. The encoded protein is CASSGDLRPQWTQYF.

This clonotype was seen a handful of times. The chain employs TRBV9 and TRBJ2-1; D may be TRBD2 (6 bases). CDR1 and CDR2 (germline): SGDLS, YYNGEE. The CDR3 loop spans 16 amino acids. V shed 0 bases and J shed 1 base, with 11 bases lying between them. For the CDR3, the DNA is TGTGCCAGCAGCGTAGACCCGGGGGTGTCCTACAATGAGCAGTTCTTC. This encodes CASSVDPGVSYNEQFF.

In this sample, this clonotype turned up a few times. V is TRBV20-1 and J is TRBJ2-1; D assignment may be TRBD1 or TRBD2 (5 bases each). V lost 6 bases to trimming and J lost 8 bases, with 20 bases between them. The germline gives CDR1 DFQATT, CDR2 SNEGSKA (reference sequence). The CDR3 length is 14 residues. CDR3 nucleotide sequence: TGCAGTGCAGTGGGACGGATCAGGAGTCATGAGCAGTTCTTC. Its translation is CSAVGRIRSHEQFF.

This clonotype appeared many times. The chain combines TRBV2 with TRBJ2-1; 7 bases line up with TRBD1. V was pared by 7 bases and J by 4 bases, with 4 bases of the junction left unmatched. The CDR3 contains 13 residues. Per the germline V gene, CDR1 is SNHLY and CDR2 is FYNNEI. CDR3 bases: TGTGCCAGCACATCGGACAGGTACAATGAGCAGTTCTTC. This translates into CASTSDRYNEQFF.

This clonotype was picked up many times. The chain couples TRBV4-3 to TRBJ2-3; a weak D match, TRBD2 (6 bases). Germline lookup yields CDR1 LGHNA and CDR2 YSLEER. V lost 2 bases, J lost 0 bases, and 15 bases lay in between. The CDR3 loop spans 17 amino acids. The CDR3 sequence is CASSQLAGPSSTDTQYF. The CDR3 nucleotides are TGCGCCAGCAGCCAATTGGCGGGGCCTTCTAGCACAGATACGCAGTATTTT.

Only a few counts were recorded for this clonotype. The V gene is TRBV3-1, the J gene TRBJ1-2, with TRBD1 identical over 7 bases. This CDR3 is built from 18 residues. Trimming removed 4 bases from V and 0 bases from J; junction bases left unmatched: 14. Germline V gene sequence: CDR1 LGHDT, CDR2 YNNKEL (reference sequence). CDR3: CASSPTADRVYANYGYTF. The CDR3 bases are TGTGCCAGCAGCCCGACTGCAGACAGGGTATACGCTAACTATGGCTACACCTTC.

At least ten counts were recorded for this clonotype. This sequence joins TRBV12-3 or TRBV12-4 and TRBJ2-7, with 7 bases lining up with TRBD1. Losses at the gene ends were 4 bases for V and 3 bases for J; bases not matched to a gene: 15. CDR3 length: 17 residues. CDR3 DNA sequence: TGTGCCAGCAGTTCCTCTCCCGGCTCAGGGACAGACTACGAGCAGTACTTC. It yields the protein CASSSSPGSGTDYEQYF.